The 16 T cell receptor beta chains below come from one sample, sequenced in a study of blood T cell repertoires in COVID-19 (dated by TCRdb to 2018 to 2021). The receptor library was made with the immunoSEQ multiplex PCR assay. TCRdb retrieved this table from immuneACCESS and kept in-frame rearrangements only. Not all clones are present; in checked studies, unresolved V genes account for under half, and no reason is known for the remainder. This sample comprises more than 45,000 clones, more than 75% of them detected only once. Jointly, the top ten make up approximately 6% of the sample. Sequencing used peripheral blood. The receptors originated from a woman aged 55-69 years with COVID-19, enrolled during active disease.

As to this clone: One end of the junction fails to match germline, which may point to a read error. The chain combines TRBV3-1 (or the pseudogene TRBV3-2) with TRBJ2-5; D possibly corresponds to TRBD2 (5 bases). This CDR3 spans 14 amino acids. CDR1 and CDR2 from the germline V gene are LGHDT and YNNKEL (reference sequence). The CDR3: CAGSQVTRRQTQYF. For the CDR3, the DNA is TGTGCCGGCAGCCAGGTAACTAGGAGACAGACCCAGTACTTC.

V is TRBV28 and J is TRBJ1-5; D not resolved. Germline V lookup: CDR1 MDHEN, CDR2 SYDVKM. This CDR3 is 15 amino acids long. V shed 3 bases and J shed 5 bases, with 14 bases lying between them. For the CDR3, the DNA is TGTGCCAGCAGTTTTCCGGGGAAACCATATCAGCCCCAGCATTTT. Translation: CASSFPGKPYQPQHF.

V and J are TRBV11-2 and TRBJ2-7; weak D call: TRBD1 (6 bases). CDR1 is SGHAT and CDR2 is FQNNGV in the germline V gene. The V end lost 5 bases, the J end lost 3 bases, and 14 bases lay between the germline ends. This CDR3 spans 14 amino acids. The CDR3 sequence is CASSRPGTSYEQYF. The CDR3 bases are TGTGCCAGCAGCCGGCCCGGGACAAGCTACGAGCAGTACTTC.

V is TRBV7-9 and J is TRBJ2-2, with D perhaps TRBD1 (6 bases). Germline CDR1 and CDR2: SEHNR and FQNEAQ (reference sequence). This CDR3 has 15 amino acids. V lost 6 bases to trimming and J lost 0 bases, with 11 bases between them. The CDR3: CASRSGTPNTGELFF. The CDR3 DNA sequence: TGTGCCAGCAGGTCCGGGACACCGAACACCGGGGAGCTGTTTTTT. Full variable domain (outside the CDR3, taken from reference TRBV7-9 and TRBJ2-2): DTGVSQNPRHKITKRGQNVTFRCDPISEHNRLYWYRQTLGQGPEFLTYFQNEAQLEKSRLLSDRFSAERPKGSFSTLEIQRTEQGDSAMYLCASRSGTPNTGELFFGEGSRLTVL.

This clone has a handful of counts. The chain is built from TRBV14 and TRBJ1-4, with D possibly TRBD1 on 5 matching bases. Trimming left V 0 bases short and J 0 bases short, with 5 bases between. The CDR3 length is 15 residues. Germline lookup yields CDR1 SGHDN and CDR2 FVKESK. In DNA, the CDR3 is TGTGCCAGCAGCCAAGAGACAGCAACTAATGAAAAACTGTTTTTT. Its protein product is CASSQETATNEKLFF.

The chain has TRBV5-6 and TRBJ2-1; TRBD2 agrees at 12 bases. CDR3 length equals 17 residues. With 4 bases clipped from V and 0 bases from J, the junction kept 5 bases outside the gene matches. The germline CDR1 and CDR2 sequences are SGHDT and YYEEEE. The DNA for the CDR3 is TGTGCCAGCAGCCACCCTAGCGGGAGGGCCTCCTACAATGAGCAGTTCTTC. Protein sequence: CASSHPSGRASYNEQFF.

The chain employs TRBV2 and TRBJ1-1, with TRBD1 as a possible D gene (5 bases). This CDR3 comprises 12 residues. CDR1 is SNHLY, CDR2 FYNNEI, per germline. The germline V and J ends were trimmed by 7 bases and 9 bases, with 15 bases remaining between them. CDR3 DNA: TGTGCCAGCACGGGACTGATAAACCAAGCTTTCTTT. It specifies CASTGLINQAFF.

The CDR3 sequence is CAISGGLGTEAFF. CDR3 nucleotide sequence: TGTGCCATCAGCGGAGGATTGGGGACTGAAGCTTTCTTT. V is TRBV10-3 and J is TRBJ1-1; unclear D gene. Trimming pared 6 bases from V and 5 bases from J, leaving 13 bases between. The germline V gene encodes CDR1 ENHRY and CDR2 SYGVKD. This CDR3 contains 13 residues.

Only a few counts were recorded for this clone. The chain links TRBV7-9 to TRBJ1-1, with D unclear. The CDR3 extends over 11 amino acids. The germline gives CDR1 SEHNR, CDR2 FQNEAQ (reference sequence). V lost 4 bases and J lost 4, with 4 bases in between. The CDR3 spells CASSSGTEAFF. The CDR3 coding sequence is TGTGCCAGCAGCTCAGGCACTGAAGCTTTCTTT.

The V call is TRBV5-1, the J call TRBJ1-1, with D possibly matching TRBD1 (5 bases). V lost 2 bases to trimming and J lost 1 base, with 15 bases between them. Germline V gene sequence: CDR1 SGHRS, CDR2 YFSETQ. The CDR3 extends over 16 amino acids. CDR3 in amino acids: CASSFGLRGANTEAFF. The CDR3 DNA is TGCGCCAGCAGCTTTGGCCTAAGGGGCGCGAACACTGAAGCTTTCTTT.

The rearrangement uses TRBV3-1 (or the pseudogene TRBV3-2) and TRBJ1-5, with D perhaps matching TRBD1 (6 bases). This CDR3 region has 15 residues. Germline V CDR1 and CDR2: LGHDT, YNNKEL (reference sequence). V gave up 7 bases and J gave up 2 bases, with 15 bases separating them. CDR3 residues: CASTQGVGGNQPQHF. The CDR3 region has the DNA TGTGCCAGCACACAGGGCGTGGGAGGCAATCAGCCCCAGCATTTT.

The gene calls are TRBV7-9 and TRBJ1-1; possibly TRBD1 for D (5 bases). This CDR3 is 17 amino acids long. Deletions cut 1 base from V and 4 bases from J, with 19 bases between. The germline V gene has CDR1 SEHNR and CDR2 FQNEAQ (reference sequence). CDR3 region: CASSLDLLFGGGTEAFF. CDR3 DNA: TGTGCCAGCAGCTTAGATCTTCTTTTCGGGGGAGGCACTGAAGCTTTCTTT.

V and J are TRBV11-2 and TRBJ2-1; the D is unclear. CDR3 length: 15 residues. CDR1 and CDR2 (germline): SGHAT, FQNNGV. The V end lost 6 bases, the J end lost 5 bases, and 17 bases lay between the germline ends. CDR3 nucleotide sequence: TGTGCCAGCAGACCCCCGTCGACTCGGCACAATGAGCAGTTCTTC. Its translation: CASRPPSTRHNEQFF.

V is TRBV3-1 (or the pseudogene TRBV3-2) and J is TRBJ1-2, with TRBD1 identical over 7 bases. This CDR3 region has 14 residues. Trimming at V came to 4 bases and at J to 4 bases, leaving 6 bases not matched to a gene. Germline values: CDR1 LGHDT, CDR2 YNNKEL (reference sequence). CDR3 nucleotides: TGTGCCAGCAGCCCCCACAGGGGTACCTATGGCTACACCTTC. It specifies CASSPHRGTYGYTF.

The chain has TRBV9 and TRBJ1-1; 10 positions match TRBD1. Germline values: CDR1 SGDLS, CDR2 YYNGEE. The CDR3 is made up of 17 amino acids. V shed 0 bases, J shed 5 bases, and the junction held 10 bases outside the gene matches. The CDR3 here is CASSVGGQGIRDTEAFF. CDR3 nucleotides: TGTGCCAGCAGCGTAGGGGGACAGGGGATTCGTGATACTGAAGCTTTCTTT.

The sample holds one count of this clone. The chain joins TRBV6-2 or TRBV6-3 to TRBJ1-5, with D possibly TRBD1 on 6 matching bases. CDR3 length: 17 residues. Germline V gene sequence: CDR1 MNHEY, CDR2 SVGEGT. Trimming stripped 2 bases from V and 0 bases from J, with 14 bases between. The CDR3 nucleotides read TGTGCCAGCAGTTACCACAACACAGGGTATAGCAATCAGCCCCAGCATTTT. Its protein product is CASSYHNTGYSNQPQHF.